The 12 T cell receptor beta chains given below trace back to one sample, sequenced in a study of T-cell memory formation after mild COVID-19 (dated by TCRdb to the early 2020s). Library method: 5' RACE. The instrument given in TCRdb is Illumina NovaSeq 6000. Clones were called with MiXCR by TCRdb after fastp trimmed the public reads at Q25, and only in-frame beta chains were retained. Rows matching on CDR3 protein sequence are summarized as one entry with the most common DNA and genes. This sample lists some 260,000 distinct CDR3 sequences; about 15% were detected once. The ten most abundant clones make up 3.5% of the sample. The sequenced sample was PBMCs or a T cell subset sorted from them (not recorded which). The receptors come from a man in his late teens or twenties who had mild COVID-19 (a few samples of this study predate the infection). The sample titles of this study are shuffled in the database, so cell type and time point are left out; the donor was told from shared clones.

V and J are TRBV20-1 and TRBJ1-3; tentatively, D is TRBD1 (6 bases). Germline V gives CDR1 DFQATT, CDR2 SNEGSKA (reference sequence). V lost 0 bases and J lost 4, with 16 bases in between. This CDR3 is built from 16 residues. The CDR3, as DNA: TGCAGTGCTAGAGATTGGAGGGGGAACGGGGGAAACACCATATATTTT. This gives the protein CSARDWRGNGGNTIYF.

This clonotype was observed many times. The V and J genes are TRBV20-1 and TRBJ1-1; TRBD1 might be the D (5 bases). The V gene lost 1 base and the J gene lost 5 bases, with 11 bases spanning the gap. Germline values: CDR1 DFQATT, CDR2 SNEGSKA (reference sequence). There are 13 residues in the CDR3. The CDR3: CSARVGGGTEAFF. The CDR3 DNA sequence: TGCAGTGCTAGAGTGGGGGGGGGTACTGAAGCTTTCTTT.

This clonotype has more than one count but fewer than ten. This chain links TRBV5-5 with TRBJ1-2; TRBD1 might be the D (5 bases). V was pared by 1 base and J by 2 bases, with 15 bases between. There are 16 residues in the CDR3. Per germline, CDR1 SGHKS and CDR2 YYEKEE (reference sequence). The CDR3 DNA reads TGTGCCAGCAGCTTGTCACAGGCTACTTCAAACTATGGCTACACCTTC. Its translation: CASSLSQATSNYGYTF.

This clonotype was counted between two and nine times. V and J are TRBV29-1 and TRBJ2-7; 7 positions agree with TRBD1. CDR1 is SQVTM, CDR2 ANQGSEA, per germline. The CDR3 has 12 residues. Trimming took 6 bases from V and 2 from J; bases not matched to a gene: 4. The CDR3 DNA follows: TGCAGCGTGGGGGACAGTCCCTACGAGCAGTACTTC. This translates into CSVGDSPYEQYF.

V usage is TRBV5-4 and J usage is TRBJ1-1, with unresolved D. There are 16 residues in the CDR3. V was clipped by 4 bases and J by 1 base, with 17 bases between them. Germline values: CDR1 SGHNT, CDR2 YYREEE (reference sequence). CDR3 sequence (DNA): TGTGCCAGCAGCCGTTTCGACCGCGTTACGAACACTGAAGCTTTCTTT. It codes for CASSRFDRVTNTEAFF.

This clonotype was observed a handful of times. The V and J genes are TRBV5-6 and TRBJ1-6; D may be TRBD1 (5 bases). V was pared by 0 bases and J by 9 bases, with 13 bases between. The CDR3 contains 15 residues. The germline V gene has CDR1 SGHDT and CDR2 YYEEEE. The CDR3 sequence is CASSLAAGLVSPLHF. CDR3 nucleotides: TGTGCCAGCAGCTTGGCTGCAGGGTTGGTTTCACCCCTCCACTTT.

This clonotype was detected many times. The chain recombines TRBV5-4 with TRBJ2-5, with D maybe TRBD2 (6 bases). Trimming removed 1 base from V and 6 bases from J, with 13 bases in between. CDR1 and CDR2 from the germline V gene are SGHNT and YYREEE (reference sequence). The CDR3 totals 14 residues. CDR3 nucleotides: TGTGCCAGCAGCTTGTATGTGGGGAGGAAGACCCAGTACTTC. Amino acids: CASSLYVGRKTQYF.

This rearrangement joins TRBV2 to TRBJ2-3; D remains ambiguous. CDR1 and CDR2 from the germline V gene are SNHLY and FYNNEI. Between the trimmed V and J ends, which lost 7 bases and 5 bases, there was a span of 16 bases. This CDR3 has 14 amino acids. This CDR3 is CASTAVWGIDTQYF. CDR3 DNA sequence: TGTGCCAGCACTGCCGTCTGGGGAATAGATACGCAGTATTTT.

This clonotype was detected a few times. The genes are TRBV12-3 or TRBV12-4 and TRBJ2-7; the D gene is possibly TRBD1 (6 bases). The V end was cut by 6 bases, the J end by 11 bases, with 20 bases between. The CDR3 covers 13 residues. For the CDR3, the DNA is TGTGCCAGCAGGCTTGGGGGTAGACAGGAGGAGTACTTC. It translates to CASRLGGRQEEYF.

This clonotype was observed a few times. The genes are TRBV3-1 and TRBJ1-4; D is uncertain. This CDR3 is built from 16 residues. V was shortened by 6 bases and J by 8 bases, with 22 bases between the two germline ends. CDR1 LGHDT and CDR2 YNNKEL come from the germline V gene (reference sequence). The CDR3 protein is CASRITRNSAGEKLFF. The CDR3 DNA reads TGTGCCAGCAGAATAACGCGGAACAGCGCGGGGGAAAAACTGTTTTTT.

The CDR3 loop reads CAGGASFTGELFF. In nucleotides, the CDR3 is TGTGCCGGAGGGGCTAGCTTCACCGGGGAGCTGTTTTTT. This chain joins TRBV2 and TRBJ2-2; D perhaps matches TRBD2 (6 bases). Germline CDR1 is SNHLY and CDR2 is FYNNEI. V was shortened by 11 bases and J by 4 bases, with 14 bases between the two germline ends. The length of the CDR3 is 13 residues.

This clonotype was counted ten times or more. CDR3 in amino acids: CSAQPQQGRSYGYTF. The CDR3 nucleotides read TGCAGTGCTCAGCCCCAGCAGGGGAGGTCCTATGGCTACACCTTC. V is TRBV20-1 and J is TRBJ1-2; D is perhaps TRBD1 (6 bases). The germline gives CDR1 DFQATT, CDR2 SNEGSKA (reference sequence). This CDR3 has 15 residues. Trimming removed 5 bases at V and 4 bases at J, with 20 bases between.